This is a list of T cell receptor beta chains from one sample in a study of cytomegalovirus exposure and HLA in healthy donors. Produced via immunoSEQ multiplex PCR; TCRdb's table is partial and in-frame only. This sample has about 180,000 clones, with roughly 79% found just once. The source material was PBMCs. These receptors were obtained from a man in his forties in good health and CMV-seropositive. Both conserved end residues are part of each CDR3. A D gene is named only where the DNA matches it firmly. Clone size is stated in some rows and not others, as once, few, many or a class when expanded.

D,J,size,length,V,DNA,CDR3
NA,TRBJ1-5,NA,15,TRBV5-5,TGTGCCAGCAGCTTACAGGCGAATAGCAATCAGCCCCAGCATTTT,CASSLQANSNQPQHF
TRBD1,TRBJ1-5,NA,14,TRBV30,TGTGCCTGGAGTGTATTCCAGGGGGGACAGCCCCAGCATTTT,CAWSVFQGGQPQHF
NA,TRBJ1-1,NA,11,TRBV7-9,TGTGCCAGCAGCCCGTACACTGAAGCTTTCTTT,CASSPYTEAFF
NA,TRBJ2-7,once,13,TRBV27,TGTGCCAGCAGTTTAGGGGCCTCCTACGAGCAGTACTTC,CASSLGASYEQYF
NA,TRBJ1-1,NA,11,TRBV5-1,TGCGCCAGCAGCTTGGACACTAAAGCTTTCTTT,CASSLDTKAFF
NA,TRBJ2-7,NA,13,TRBV28,TGTGCCAGCAGCACATCCATCATCTACGAGCAGTACTTC,CASSTSIIYEQYF
NA,TRBJ2-7,NA,12,TRBV11-3,TGTGCCAGCAGCTCCTTCTCCTACGAGCAGTACTTC,CASSSFSYEQYF
TRBD1,TRBJ2-7,NA,14,TRBV7-3,TGTGCCAGCAGCCGGGACAGGGGGCCGTACGAGCAGTACTTC,CASSRDRGPYEQYF
TRBD2,TRBJ2-7,NA,15,TRBV12-5,TGTGCTAGTGCCCCGGGGGGGACCACCTCCTACGAGCAGTACTTC,CASAPGGTTSYEQYF
TRBD2,TRBJ2-3,NA,16,TRBV12-5,TGTGCTAGTGGTCCGGGACTAGCGGGAAGCTCAGATACGCAGTATTTT,CASGPGLAGSSDTQYF
TRBD1,TRBJ1-4,once,15,TRBV28,TGTGCCAGCAGCCCCCCAGGGGGCCAGGAGGAAAAACTGTTTTTT,CASSPPGGQEEKLFF
TRBD1,TRBJ2-5,NA,15,TRBV5-1,TGCGCCAGCAGCTTGATGCCGACAGGGGAAGAGACCCAGTACTTC,CASSLMPTGEETQYF
TRBD2,TRBJ2-2,NA,17,TRBV7-3,TGTGCCAGCAGCTTTGTAGCGGGAGGGCCGGGCACCGGGGAGCTGTTTTTT,CASSFVAGGPGTGELFF
TRBD2,TRBJ2-7,NA,16,TRBV9,TGTGCCAGCAGCCCTAGCGGGGGATGGGCTCCCTACGAGCAGTACTTC,CASSPSGGWAPYEQYF
NA,TRBJ2-5,NA,15,TRBV11-3,TGTGCCAGCATCCCTGGAGTTTCTAGCTCAGAGACCCAGTACTTC,CASIPGVSSSETQYF
NA,TRBJ1-4,NA,15,TRBV4-2,TGTGCCAGCAGCCAAGACCGCCAGGGGAATGAAAAACTGTTTTTT,CASSQDRQGNEKLFF
TRBD2,TRBJ2-7,NA,13,TRBV27,TGTGCCAGCAGTCTCCCCGGGGGGTACGAGCAGTACTTC,CASSLPGGYEQYF
NA,TRBJ1-2,NA,14,TRBV27,TGTGCCAGCAGTGCCCAGGACAATAACTATGGCTACACCTTC,CASSAQDNNYGYTF
NA,TRBJ1-4,NA,10,TRBV28,TGTGCCAGCAAACTAGGGAAACTGTTTTTT,CASKLGKLFF
NA,TRBJ2-6,NA,15,TRBV2,TGTGCCAGCACAGAGGCGGCTCCTGGGGCCAACGGCCTGACTTTC,CASTEAAPGANGLTF
TRBD2,TRBJ2-5,NA,15,TRBV5-4,TGTGCCAGCAGCCCGGTTGCGGGGGGAGGGGAGACCCAGTACTTC,CASSPVAGGGETQYF
NA,TRBJ1-4,NA,15,TRBV5-1,TGCGCCAGCAGCTTGGCCAATCCGCAGAATGAAAAACTGTTTTTT,CASSLANPQNEKLFF
TRBD1,TRBJ1-2,few,15,TRBV6-1,TGTGCCAGCAGTAGATCTCCGGGACAGCTCTATGGCTACACCTTC,CASSRSPGQLYGYTF
TRBD1,TRBJ1-2,few,15,TRBV7-2,TGTGCCAGCAGCCAATCCGGGACAGGGGTCTATGGCTACACCTTC,CASSQSGTGVYGYTF
TRBD1,TRBJ2-1,NA,16,TRBV6-6,TGTGCCAGCAGTCTACTCCCCCGGACAGGGGGAAATGAGCAGTTCTTC,CASSLLPRTGGNEQFF
TRBD1,TRBJ1-2,NA,14,TRBV5-6,TGTGCCAGCAGCTGGGACAGGGTATCCTATGGCTACACCTTC,CASSWDRVSYGYTF
TRBD2,TRBJ2-1,NA,15,TRBV5-4,TGTGCCAGCAGTATCTTCGGGACTAGTTACGATGAGCAGTTCTTC,CASSIFGTSYDEQFF
TRBD1,TRBJ2-4,few,14,TRBV5-1,TGCGCCAGCTCTACAGGGGCTGGGGAAAACATTCAGTACTTC,CASSTGAGENIQYF
TRBD1,TRBJ2-6,NA,17,TRBV2,TGTGCCAGCAGTGAAGGGGGACAGGCTCCTGGGGCCAACGTCCTGACTTTC,CASSEGGQAPGANVLTF
NA,TRBJ1-2,NA,13,TRBV28,TGTGCCAGCAGTTTAATGGGAGTGGGTGGCTACACCTTC,CASSLMGVGGYTF
TRBD2,TRBJ2-1,NA,14,TRBV5-4,TGTGCCAGCAGCTCTCTAGCGGGAGGCGATGAGCAGTTCTTC,CASSSLAGGDEQFF